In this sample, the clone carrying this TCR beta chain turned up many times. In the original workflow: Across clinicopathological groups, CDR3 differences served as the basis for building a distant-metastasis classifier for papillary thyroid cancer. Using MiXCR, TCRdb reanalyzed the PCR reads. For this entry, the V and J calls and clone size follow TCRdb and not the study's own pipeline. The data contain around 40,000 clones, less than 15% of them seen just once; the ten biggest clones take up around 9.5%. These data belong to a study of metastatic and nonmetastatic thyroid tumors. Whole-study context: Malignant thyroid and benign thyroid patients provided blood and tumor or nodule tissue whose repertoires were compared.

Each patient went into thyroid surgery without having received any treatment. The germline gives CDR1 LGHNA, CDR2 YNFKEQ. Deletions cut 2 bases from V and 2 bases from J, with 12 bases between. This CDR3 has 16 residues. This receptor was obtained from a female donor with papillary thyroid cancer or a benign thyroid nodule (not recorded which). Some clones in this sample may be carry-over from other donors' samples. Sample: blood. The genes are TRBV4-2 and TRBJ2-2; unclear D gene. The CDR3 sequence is CASSQTTTLNTGELFF. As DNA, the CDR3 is TGTGCCAGCAGCCAAACTACGACACTAAACACCGGGGAGCTGTTTTTT.